The sample holds one count of the clone carrying this T cell receptor (beta chain). Produced via immunoSEQ multiplex PCR; TCRdb's table is partial and in-frame only. The sample records 51,000 or so clones, roughly 90% being singletons. This CDR3 comprises 14 residues. Germline V gene lookup returns CDR1 SGHNT and CDR2 YYREEE (reference sequence). The V end lost 1 base, the J end lost 0 bases, and 8 bases lay between the germline ends. The source of the sample is a study of technical replicates of blood from several donors. The chain carries TRBV5-4 and TRBJ2-7; tentatively, D is TRBD1 (5 bases). The sequence came from a human donor in good health. Some clones in this sample may be carry-over from other donors' samples. Sequencing used PBMCs. The CDR3 region is CASSLYRSSYEQYF. CDR3 nucleotide sequence: TGTGCCAGCAGCTTGTACAGGAGCTCCTACGAGCAGTACTTC.